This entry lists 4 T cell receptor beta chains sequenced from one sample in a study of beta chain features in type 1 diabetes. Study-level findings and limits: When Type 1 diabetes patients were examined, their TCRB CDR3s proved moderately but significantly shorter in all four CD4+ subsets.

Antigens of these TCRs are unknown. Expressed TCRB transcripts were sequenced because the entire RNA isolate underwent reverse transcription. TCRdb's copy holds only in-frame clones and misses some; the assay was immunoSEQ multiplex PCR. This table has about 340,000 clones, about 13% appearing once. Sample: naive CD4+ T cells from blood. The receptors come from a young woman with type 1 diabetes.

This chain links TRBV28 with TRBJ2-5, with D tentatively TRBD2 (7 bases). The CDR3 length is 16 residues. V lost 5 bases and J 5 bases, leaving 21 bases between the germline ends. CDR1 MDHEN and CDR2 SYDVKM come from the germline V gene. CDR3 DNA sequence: TGTGCCAGCAGTCGTGGGGGGGCAGGAGTAAAGGAGACCCAGTACTTC. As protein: CASSRGGAGVKETQYF.

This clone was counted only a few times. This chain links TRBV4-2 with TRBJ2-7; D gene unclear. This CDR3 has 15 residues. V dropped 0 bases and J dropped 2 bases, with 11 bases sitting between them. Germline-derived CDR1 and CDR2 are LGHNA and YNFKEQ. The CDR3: CASSQDQTLTYEQYF. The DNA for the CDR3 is TGTGCCAGCAGCCAAGACCAGACACTTACCTACGAGCAGTACTTC.

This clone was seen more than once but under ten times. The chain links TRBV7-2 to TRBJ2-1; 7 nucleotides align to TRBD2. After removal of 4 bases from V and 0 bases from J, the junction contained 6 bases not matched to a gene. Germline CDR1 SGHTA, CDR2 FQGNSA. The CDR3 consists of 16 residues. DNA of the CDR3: TGTGCCAGCAGCTCTAGACTAGCTAGCTCCTACAATGAGCAGTTCTTC. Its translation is CASSSRLASSYNEQFF.

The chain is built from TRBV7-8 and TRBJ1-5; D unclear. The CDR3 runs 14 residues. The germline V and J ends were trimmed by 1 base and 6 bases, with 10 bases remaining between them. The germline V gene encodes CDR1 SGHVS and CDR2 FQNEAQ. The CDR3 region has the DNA TGTGCCAGCAGCTTAGAGCGAGTGGGTCAGCCCCAGCATTTT. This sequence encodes CASSLERVGQPQHF.